Given below is one T cell receptor beta chain in context. The CDR3 has 14 amino acids. Trimming stripped 5 bases from V and 0 bases from J, with 11 bases between. Germline V gene sequence: CDR1 MNHNS, CDR2 SASEGT. In TCRdb, the RT-PCR reads were re-called with MiXCR into one record per CDR3 protein. The sample includes about 680,000 distinct CDR3 sequences, 12% to 15% of them seen just once. The sequence was collected from a female donor in good health, serving as a healthy control. Sample: memory CD4+ T cells from blood. The J gene is TRBJ2-7, the V gene TRBV6-1; D gene uncertain. The CDR3 spells CASSQTRDSYEQYF. CDR3 coding DNA: TGTGCCAGCAGTCAGACCCGAGACTCCTACGAGCAGTACTTC.